The rows below give T cell receptor beta chains drawn from one sample of a study of OX40 agonist ivuxolimab in advanced cancers. Sequenced by immunoSEQ multiplex PCR; TCRdb stores in-frame clones only, minus some. The sample consists of about 95,000 clones, 80% to 90% of them appearing once. The material sequenced was CD4+ or CD8+ T cells sorted from blood, taken in a trial of the OX40 agonist ivuxolimab. All receptors derive from an adult with an advanced solid tumor such as melanoma, head and neck, liver or kidney cancer. The CDR3 runs from the conserved cysteine through the conserved F or W.

j_gene	v_gene	CDR3aa
TRBJ1-1	TRBV7-2	CASSLYGQEAFF
TRBJ2-7	TRBV29-1	CSVGDSPRGDYEQYF
TRBJ2-7	TRBV12-1	CASRWGVDTPTASHEQYF
TRBJ2-5	TRBV4-2	CASSQDGKRGTWYQETQYF
TRBJ1-1	TRBV9	CASSPWGRELNTEAFF
TRBJ2-5	TRBV2	CASSGGETQYF
TRBJ1-2	TRBV29-1	CSVEGGQGYYGYTF
TRBJ2-3	TRBV29-1	CSGRTSGADTQYF
TRBJ2-7	TRBV5-1	CASRWDRGEQYF
TRBJ1-4	TRBV19	CASRPREIEKLFF
TRBJ2-3	TRBV10-3	CAIKDGSSTDTQYF
TRBJ2-3	TRBV15	CATSRGWGGSGGADTQYF
TRBJ1-2	TRBV7-8	CASSPPPTAFYGYTF
TRBJ2-1	TRBV27	CASRLKGLAGFLRVNEQFF
TRBJ1-4	TRBV6-1	CASSEASKGWTANEKLFF
TRBJ1-3	TRBV19	CASSPGGPRNTIYF
TRBJ2-2	TRBV5-4	CASSWGQGWTGELFF
TRBJ2-7	TRBV6-5	CASSSGASEQYF
TRBJ1-3	TRBV15	CATSRGGLYLSGNTIYF
TRBJ2-3	TRBV7-3	CASSSNTDTQYF
TRBJ2-1	TRBV7-2	CASSLSWGGQGGKQFF
TRBJ2-7	TRBV9	CASSPRSGLYEQYF
TRBJ2-3	TRBV7-2	CASSLALGTQYF
TRBJ2-7	TRBV6-6	CASASPYEQYF
TRBJ2-3	TRBV7-6	CASSLGGDPQYF
TRBJ1-2	TRBV2	CASRFNLWDGYTF
TRBJ2-2	TRBV19	CATQGAGARIGELFF
TRBJ2-1	TRBV6-6	CASSYPGDRGRDEQFF
TRBJ2-7	TRBV7-3	CASSSGTVPYEQYF
TRBJ2-5	TRBV7-2	CASSLSSGKGETQYF
TRBJ2-5	TRBV6-1	CASSSGTGARETQYF
TRBJ1-4	TRBV7-2	CASSLDRGVEKLFF
TRBJ2-4	TRBV10-3	CAISESAGGSNIQYF
TRBJ2-7	TRBV5-4	CASSLDRIYEQYF
TRBJ1-5	TRBV27	CASRRGQGDQPQHF
TRBJ2-1	TRBV5-6	CASSAGPSVYNEQFF
TRBJ2-1	TRBV14	CASSLRLLGLAGGTYNEQFF
TRBJ1-1	TRBV2	CASSEDRNTEAFF
TRBJ2-3	TRBV6-5	CASSLRAVRDTQYF
TRBJ2-2	TRBV19	CASRSTANTGELFF
TRBJ1-2	TRBV10-3	CAISPIDSNYGYTF
TRBJ1-1	TRBV6-6	CASTLDRGDTEAFF
TRBJ2-5	TRBV5-1	CASSLGPSGQETQYF
TRBJ2-5	TRBV4-2	CASSQARGQETQYF
TRBJ1-2	TRBV19	CASSGTGPGDGYTF
TRBJ2-5	TRBV28	CASSSLAGEAETQYF